This TCR beta chain is drawn from a study of T-cell reconstitution after alpha-beta-depleted transplantation in children (dated by TCRdb to the mid-2010s). Regarding the complete study: Using TCR repertoire profiling, the study quantitatively followed how T-cell immune reconstitution unfolded in children after TCRalphabeta/CD19-depleted allogeneic hematopoietic cell transplantation.

Including the terminal cysteine and phenylalanine, the CDR3 comprises 11 residues. Only the CDR3 region is kept as DNA, spanning 33 bases read in frame from base 1. The germline V gene (reference sequence) gives CDR1 as DFQATT and CDR2 as SNEGSKA. At the junction V is shortened by 4 bases and J by 9 bases, with 11 bases in between. The method behind the library was PCR. Sequencing used an Illumina HiSeq 2500. TCR library preparation used molecular barcoding, with unique molecular identifiers applied to normalize quantification of the TCRbeta repertoire. TCRdb reanalyzed the raw reads on its own, using fastp at Q25 for trimming and MiXCR for clone calling, and kept in-frame beta chains. Each CDR3 protein gets just one entry, which takes the most common genes and DNA from the rows behind it. The sample includes around 92,000 distinct CDR3 sequences, with about 12% observed a single time. The ten top clones hold over 11% of the sample.

This clonotype was recorded at least ten times. No antigen is known for it. No much larger clone is present one base from it, and per-base qualities are unavailable. This TCR came from a human donor who donated a stem cell graft to a child with inherited bone marrow failure. The sequencing used PBMCs from the stem cell graft donor, collected from the stem cell graft. The V gene is TRBV20-1 and the J gene is TRBJ2-3; TRBD1 could be the D gene, as 6 bases match. The CDR3 in this case is CSATGTSTQYF. The nucleotide sequence is TGCAGTGCTACGGGGACATCCACGCAGTATTTT.